This record looks at one T cell receptor beta chain sequence and its context. What it binds is unknown. Trimming took 2 bases from V and 3 from J, leaving 5 bases between them. Germline lookup yields CDR1 ENHRY and CDR2 SYGVKD. The CDR3 consists of 12 residues. The PCR used 60 Vbeta and 13 Jbeta primers. The data were produced by immunoSEQ multiplex PCR, yet TCRdb's version contains in-frame clones alone and is incomplete. The table for this sample gives about 200,000 clones. Though nominally healthy at sampling, donors likely had unrecorded immune exposures. The data were taken from a study of cytomegalovirus exposure and HLA in healthy donors. Study-level points and caveats: As a later analysis revealed, the rate of TCR association differed by HLA locus, with DRB1 most and HLA-C fewest. A link between a missense DCLRE1C variant and TCR beta V- and J-gene trimming emerged from a later analysis. According to an earlier analysis, most TCR beta V segments yielded productive rearrangements about 90% or about 30% of the time.

This clonotype was sampled from a man aged 25-45 years in good health and CMV-seronegative. The rearrangement joins TRBV10-3 to TRBJ2-7, with D possibly TRBD1 on 5 matching bases. The material sequenced was PBMCs. The CDR3 here is CAISETGYEQYF. CDR3 DNA: TGTGCCATCAGTGAGACAGGCTACGAGCAGTACTTC.